The TCR beta chain under discussion was sequenced for a study of beta chain features in type 1 diabetes. Study outcomes and limitations: All four CD4+ subsets of Type 1 diabetes patients contained TCRB CDR3s that were moderately but significantly shorter.

The study reverse transcribed the entire isolated RNA, so it sequenced expressed TCRB transcripts. Profiled with immunoSEQ multiplex PCR; TCRdb holds only in-frame clones, not every one. Among 250,000 to 300,000 clones listed, roughly an eighth were seen once. Trimming pared 0 bases from V and 5 bases from J, leaving 9 bases between. From germline, CDR1 is SGHNT and CDR2 YYREEE (reference sequence). The CDR3 covers 13 residues. A word on this clone: Its antigen is currently unknown.

The chain recombines TRBV5-4 with TRBJ2-7; D gene uncertain. The source material was naive CD4+ T cells from blood. This TCR derives from a man aged 25 to 40 with type 1 diabetes. In DNA form, the CDR3 reads TGTGCCAGCAGCTTGGACAAACAAGACGAGCAGTACTTC. Its protein product is CASSLDKQDEQYF. Supplemented by reference TRBV5-4 and TRBJ2-7, the full variable domain reads ETGVTQSPTHLIKTRGQQVTLRCSSQSGHNTVSWYQQALGQGPQFIFQYYREEENGRGNFPPRFSGLQFPNYSSELNVNALELDDSALYLCASSLDKQDEQYFGPGTRLTVT.